Detailed here is one TCR beta chain. What it recognizes is unknown. The data were taken from a study of T cell responses to AZD1222 COVID-19 vaccine. Data came from immunoSEQ multiplex PCR; TCRdb stores just in-frame clones and leaves some out. The profile shows about 120,000 clones, more than 70% of them singletons. The germline CDR1 and CDR2 sequences are MDHEN and SYDVKM. This CDR3 is built from 13 residues. The ends were cut back, 4 bases at V and 12 bases at J, with 16 bases in the middle. Overall study results and limits: Donors were chiefly white British, with a greater number of females, and clonal diversity was perhaps underestimated.

The V and J genes are TRBV28 and TRBJ1-5, with a weak D call TRBD1 (6 bases). The source was peripheral blood, collected 28 days after the second AZD1222 dose. The clonotype comes from an adult who received the AZD1222 COVID-19 vaccine. The chain's CDR3 is CASSSRVKQGQHF. The CDR3 DNA follows: TGTGCCAGCAGTTCCCGGGTCAAACAGGGCCAGCATTTT.